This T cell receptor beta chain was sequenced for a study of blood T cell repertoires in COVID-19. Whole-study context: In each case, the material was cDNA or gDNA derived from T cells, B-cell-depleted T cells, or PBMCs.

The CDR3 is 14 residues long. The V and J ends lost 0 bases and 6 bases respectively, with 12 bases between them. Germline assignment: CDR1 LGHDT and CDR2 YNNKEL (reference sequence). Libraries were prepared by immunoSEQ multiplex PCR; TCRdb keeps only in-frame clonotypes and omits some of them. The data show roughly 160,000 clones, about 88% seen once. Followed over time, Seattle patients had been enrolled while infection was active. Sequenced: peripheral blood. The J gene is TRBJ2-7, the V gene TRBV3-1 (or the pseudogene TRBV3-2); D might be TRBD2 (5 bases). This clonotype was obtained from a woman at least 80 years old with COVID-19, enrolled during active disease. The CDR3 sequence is CASSQDAGRLEQYF. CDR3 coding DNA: TGTGCCAGCAGCCAAGATGCGGGCCGGCTCGAGCAGTACTTC.